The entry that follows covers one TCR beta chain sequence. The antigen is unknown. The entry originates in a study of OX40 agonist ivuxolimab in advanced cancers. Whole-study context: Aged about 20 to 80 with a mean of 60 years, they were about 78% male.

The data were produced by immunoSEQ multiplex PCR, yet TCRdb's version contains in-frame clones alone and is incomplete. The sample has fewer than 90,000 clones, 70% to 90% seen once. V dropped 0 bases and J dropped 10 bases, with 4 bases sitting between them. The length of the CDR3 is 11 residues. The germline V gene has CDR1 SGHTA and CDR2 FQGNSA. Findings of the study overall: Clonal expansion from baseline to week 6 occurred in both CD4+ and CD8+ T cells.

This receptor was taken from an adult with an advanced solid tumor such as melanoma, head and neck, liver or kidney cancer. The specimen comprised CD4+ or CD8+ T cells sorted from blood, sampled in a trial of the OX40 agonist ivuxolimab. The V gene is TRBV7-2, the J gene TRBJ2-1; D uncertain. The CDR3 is CASSLAQEQFF. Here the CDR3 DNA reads TGTGCCAGCAGCTTAGCGCAAGAGCAGTTCTTC.